These T cell receptor beta chains were read from a single sample in a study of glioma-infiltrating T cells. TCRdb passed the multiplex PCR reads through MiXCR, listing each CDR3 protein once. The table shows 90,000 or so distinct CDR3 sequences, with approximately 39% occurring only once. Sequencing was carried out using glioma tissue, nonneoplastic brain tissue, or PBMCs (not recorded which). These receptors originate from a human donor with low-grade glioma or glioblastoma, undergoing nonglioma brain surgery, or in good health (not recorded which). The CDR3 runs from the conserved cysteine through the conserved F or W. D genes are given only for firm matches. The size entry is marked missing in some rows and otherwise reads once, few, many or a size class.

many,14,TRBJ2-7,TRBV27,-,TGTGCCAGCAGCCTCGGGCAGGGGCCCTACGAGCAGTACTTC,CASSLGQGPYEQYF
-,14,TRBJ2-6,TRBV29-1,-,TGCAGCGTTGAACTAGTTCCTGGGGCCAACGTCCTGACTTTC,CSVELVPGANVLTF
many,14,TRBJ2-5,TRBV9,-,TGTGCCAGCAGCGCGAGGGACACCCCTCGGACCCAGTACTTC,CASSARDTPRTQYF
-,16,TRBJ2-1,TRBV6-6,TRBD2,TGTGCCAGCAGTTTCGCTAGCGGGGGAGACTACAATGAGCAGTTCTTC,CASSFASGGDYNEQFF
many,16,TRBJ1-3,TRBV28,-,TGTGCCACCACTTATTTCTCGGGGGACTCTGGAAACACCATATATTTT,CATTYFSGDSGNTIYF
many,13,TRBJ2-3,TRBV15,-,TGTGCCACCAGCCCAGATATCACAGATACGCAGTATTTT,CATSPDITDTQYF
-,14,TRBJ1-2,TRBV5-6,-,TGTGCCAGCAGCTTGGCGACAATAATTTATGGCTACACCTTC,CASSLATIIYGYTF
few,14,TRBJ1-1,TRBV30,-,TGTGCCTGGAGTGTACCCGGGTCGGACACTGAAGCTTTCTTT,CAWSVPGSDTEAFF
many,14,TRBJ2-7,TRBV7-2,-,TGTGCCAGCAGCTTAGTCGTAGGGGACTACGAGCAGTACTTC,CASSLVVGDYEQYF
-,16,TRBJ2-3,TRBV4-1,-,TGCGCCAGCAGCCCTCGGGCAGGTTCTAGCACAGATAAGCAGTATTTT,CASSPRAGSSTDKQYF
-,13,TRBJ2-7,TRBV29-1,-,TGCAGCGGAGACTCCAACTACCCCCCCGAGCAGTACTTC,CSGDSNYPPEQYF
many,14,TRBJ2-4,TRBV5-4,-,TGTGCCAGCAGCTCGGGGCTAGCCAAAAACATTCAGTACTTC,CASSSGLAKNIQYF
-,15,TRBJ1-5,TRBV30,-,TGTGCCTGGAGTGTAGGAGGGTCGGGAAATCAGCCCCAGCATTTT,CAWSVGGSGNQPQHF
many,13,TRBJ2-7,TRBV7-2,TRBD2,TGTGCCAGCAGCTTGCAGCGGGACCACGAGCAGTACTTC,CASSLQRDHEQYF
-,15,TRBJ2-1,TRBV7-3,TRBD2,TGTGCCAGCAGCCCTACCGGCGGGGGGGGCGCGGCGCAGTTCTTC,CASSPTGGGGAAQFF
many,15,TRBJ2-3,TRBV11-3,-,TGTGCCAGCAGCACTAGGTTCGGACGCACAGATACGCAGTATTTT,CASSTRFGRTDTQYF
-,13,TRBJ2-1,TRBV2,-,TGTGCCAGCCGAGAGGGAGGATACAATGAGCAGTTCTTC,CASREGGYNEQFF
many,13,TRBJ1-1,TRBV24-1,TRBD1,TGTGCCACCAGTGACTTAGACAGGGACGGAGCTTTCTTT,CATSDLDRDGAFF
many,16,TRBJ2-3,TRBV7-2,TRBD2,TGTGCCAGCAGCTTAATGGGGGGGTCTAGCACAGATACGCAGTATTTT,CASSLMGGSSTDTQYF
many,15,TRBJ1-6,TRBV14,TRBD1,TGTGCCAGCAGCAACAACAGGGGGTATAATTCACCCCTCCACTTT,CASSNNRGYNSPLHF
few,12,TRBJ2-7,TRBV20-1,-,TGCAGTGCGCTGGAGGGCCTCTACGAGCAGTACTTC,CSALEGLYEQYF
many,15,TRBJ2-1,TRBV5-6,TRBD2,TGTGCCAGCAGCGGCGGGGGGGGGACCTACAATGAGCAGTTCTTC,CASSGGGGTYNEQFF
-,14,TRBJ2-7,TRBV15,-,TGTGACACCAGCAGGGTCGGACAGTCCTACGAGCAGTACTTC,CDTSRVGQSYEQYF
-,17,TRBJ2-1,TRBV27,TRBD2,TGTGCCAGCAGTCACCCGGGACTAGCGGGAGGAGAGAATGAGCAGTTCTTC,CASSHPGLAGGENEQFF
-,12,TRBJ2-3,TRBV20-1,-,TGCAGTGCTAGAGACGGCACAGGCACGCAGTATTTT,CSARDGTGTQYF
many,15,TRBJ2-3,TRBV6-4,-,TGTGCCAGCAGCGCCGCTGGGTTTAGCACAGATACGCAGTATTTT,CASSAAGFSTDTQYF
many,13,TRBJ1-5,TRBV6-2/TRBV6-3,-,TGTGCCACCACGCAAGATAGCAATCAGCCCCAGCATTTT,CATTQDSNQPQHF
many,14,TRBJ2-2,TRBV5-8,-,TGTGCCAGCAGCTTCATATCGAACACCGGGGAGCTGTTTTTT,CASSFISNTGELFF
many,15,TRBJ2-1,TRBV3-1,-,TGTGCCAGCAGCCAAGAGTCCTGGCAAAGCAATGAGCAGTTCTTC,CASSQESWQSNEQFF
many,14,TRBJ2-5,TRBV15,-,TGTGCCACCAGCAGAGAGCGGGTTGGGGAGACCCAGTACTTC,CATSRERVGETQYF